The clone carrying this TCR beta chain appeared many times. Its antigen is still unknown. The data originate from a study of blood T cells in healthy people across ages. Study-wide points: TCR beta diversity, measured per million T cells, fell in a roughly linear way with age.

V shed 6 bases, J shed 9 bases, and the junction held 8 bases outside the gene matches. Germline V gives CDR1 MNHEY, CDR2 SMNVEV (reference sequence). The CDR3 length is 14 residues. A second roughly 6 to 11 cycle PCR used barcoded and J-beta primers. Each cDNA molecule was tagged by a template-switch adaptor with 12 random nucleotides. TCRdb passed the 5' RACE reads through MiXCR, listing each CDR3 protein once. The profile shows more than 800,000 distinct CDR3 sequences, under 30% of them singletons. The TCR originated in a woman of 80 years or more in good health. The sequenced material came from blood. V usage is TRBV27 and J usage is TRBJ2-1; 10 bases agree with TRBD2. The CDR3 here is CASRKTSGVGEQFF. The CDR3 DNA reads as TGTGCCAGCAGAAAAACTAGCGGGGTGGGTGAGCAGTTCTTC.